Below, one TCR beta chain is given with its context. Its antigen is currently unknown. This entry belongs to a study of naive and memory T cell subsets. After the first PCR, alpha and beta chain libraries were processed separately. The CDR3 consists of 13 residues. Trimming stripped 4 bases from V and 5 bases from J, with 10 bases between. Germline CDR1 and CDR2: LGHDT and YNNKEL (reference sequence). Both TRBC1 and TRBC2 were covered by a beta constant-region primer of two equimolar oligonucleotides. Nested alpha and beta constant-region primers with the SP2 primer drove four PCR rounds on ligated cDNA. From the UMI-ligation and nested PCR reads, TCRdb called clonotypes with MiXCR, one entry per CDR3 protein. Here the sample spans tens of thousands of distinct CDR3 sequences, 8% to 9.5% being singletons. Points from the study as a whole: Activation and differentiation may alter RNA-based TCR counts. Naive and memory repertoire findings lacked a ground truth for validation.

Specimen: naive CD8+ T cells from blood. The sequence was collected from a human donor in good health. This rearrangement joins TRBV3-1 to TRBJ2-3; D ambiguous. CDR3 DNA sequence: TGTGCCAGCAGCCTAACCCTAGGAGATACGCAGTATTTT. Amino acids: CASSLTLGDTQYF.